The sequence of this T cell receptor (beta chain) was determined in a study of a mutant IDH1 vaccine in newly diagnosed glioma. Study information: Males made up roughly 60% and females about 40% of treated patients, whose mean age was around 41 years. Radiotherapy, temozolomide, or both had been given previously, and both were given to most. Broader study findings: 85% to 95% of patients showed vaccine-induced immune responses across multiple MHC alleles.

Time point given: baseline, week 1 (first vaccination visit). Treatment meaning: pre-vaccination baseline after standard-of-care therapy. Each of the donors came in with new WHO grade 3 or 4 astrocytomas that were IDH1-mutant and ATRX-lost. Clones were read by immunoSEQ multiplex PCR, and TCRdb kept only the in-frame ones, dropping some. The table has 60,000 to 75,000 clones, 65% to 85% seen once; the top ten hold under 6%. A note on this clone: No antigen is known for it.

The length of the CDR3 is 14 residues. Trimming took off 4 bases at V and 2 bases at J, with 8 bases between the two ends. Germline assignment: CDR1 SGHTA and CDR2 FQGNSA. This chain links TRBV7-2 with TRBJ1-4, with D possibly TRBD1 on 5 matching bases. Sequencing was performed on peripheral blood mononuclear cells (PBMCs), taken from a glioma patient treated with radiotherapy, temozolomide or both. The receptor comes from a woman between 18 and 29 years old with glioma. Some clones in this sample may be carry-over from other donors' samples. The chain's CDR3 is CASSYGGTNEKLFF. CDR3 nucleotides: TGTGCCAGCAGCTACGGGGGGACTAATGAAAAACTGTTTTTT.